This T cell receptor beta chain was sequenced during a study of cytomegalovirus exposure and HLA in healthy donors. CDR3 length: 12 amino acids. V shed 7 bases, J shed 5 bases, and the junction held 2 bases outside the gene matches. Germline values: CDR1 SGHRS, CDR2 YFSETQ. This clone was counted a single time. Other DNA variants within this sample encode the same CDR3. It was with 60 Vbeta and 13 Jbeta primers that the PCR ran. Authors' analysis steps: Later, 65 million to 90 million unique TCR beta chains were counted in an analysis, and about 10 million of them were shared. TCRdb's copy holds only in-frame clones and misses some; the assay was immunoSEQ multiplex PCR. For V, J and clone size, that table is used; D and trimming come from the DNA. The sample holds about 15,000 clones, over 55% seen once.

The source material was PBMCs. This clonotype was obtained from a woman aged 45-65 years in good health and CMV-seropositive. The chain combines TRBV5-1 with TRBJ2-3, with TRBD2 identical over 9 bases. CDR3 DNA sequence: TGCGCCAGCTCACTAGCGGGAGATACGCAGTATTTT. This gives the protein CASSLAGDTQYF. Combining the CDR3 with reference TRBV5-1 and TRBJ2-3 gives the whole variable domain KAGVTQTPRYLIKTRGQQVTLSCSPISGHRSVSWYQQTPGQGLQFLFEYFSETQRNKGNFPGRFSGRQFSNSRSEMNVSTLELGDSALYLCASSLAGDTQYFGPGTRLTVL.